What follows describes a single TCR beta chain. No antigen is known for it. The CDR3 sequence is 14 residues long. Germline-derived CDR1 and CDR2 are MNHEY and SVGAGI. This entry is derived from a study of T-cell memory formation after mild COVID-19. In the study overall: TCR clusters mostly belonged to single donors. Study observations and caveats: Contracting CD4+ clones sat mainly in CM and EM; CD8+ in EMRA.

Barcoded TCR alpha and TCR beta cDNA libraries with UMIs came from 5'RACE using constant-segment primers. TCRdb reprocessed the 5' RACE reads via MiXCR and lists one record per CDR3 protein. The table records around 13,000 distinct CDR3 sequences, about 12% of them present only once. The sequence derives from an adult woman who had mild COVID-19 (a few samples of this study predate the infection). Cell type and time point are not known. Sequenced input: PBMCs or a T cell subset sorted from them (not recorded which). The rearrangement uses TRBV6-5 and TRBJ2-1; D remains ambiguous. Judging by the DNA end, TRBJ2-7 fits better; the J call may be wrong. The CDR3: CASTPWGISYEQYF. The CDR3 DNA follows: TGTGCCAGCACCCCCTGGGGAATTTCCTACGAGCAGTACTTC.